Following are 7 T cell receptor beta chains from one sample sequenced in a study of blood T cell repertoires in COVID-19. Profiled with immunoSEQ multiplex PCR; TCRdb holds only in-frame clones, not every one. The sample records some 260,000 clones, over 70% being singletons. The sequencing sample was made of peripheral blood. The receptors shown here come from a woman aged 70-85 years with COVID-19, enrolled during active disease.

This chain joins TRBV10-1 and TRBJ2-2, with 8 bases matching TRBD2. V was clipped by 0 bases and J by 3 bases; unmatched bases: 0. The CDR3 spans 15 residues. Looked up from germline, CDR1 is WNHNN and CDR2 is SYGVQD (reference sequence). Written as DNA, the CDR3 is TGCGCCAGCAGTGAGTCGCGGGAGGACACCGGGGAGCTGTTTTTT. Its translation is CASSESREDTGELFF.

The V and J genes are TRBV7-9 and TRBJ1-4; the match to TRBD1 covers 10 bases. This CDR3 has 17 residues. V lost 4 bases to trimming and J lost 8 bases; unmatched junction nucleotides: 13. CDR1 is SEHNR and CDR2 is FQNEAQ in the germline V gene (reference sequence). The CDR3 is CASSSRQGAGGAEKLFF. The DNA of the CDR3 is TGTGCCAGCAGCTCCCGACAGGGGGCGGGGGGAGCGGAAAAACTGTTTTTT. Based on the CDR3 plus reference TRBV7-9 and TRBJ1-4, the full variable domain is DTGVSQNPRHKITKRGQNVTFRCDPISEHNRLYWYRQTLGQGPEFLTYFQNEAQLEKSRLLSDRFSAERPKGSFSTLEIQRTEQGDSAMYLCASSSRQGAGGAEKLFFGSGTQLSVL.

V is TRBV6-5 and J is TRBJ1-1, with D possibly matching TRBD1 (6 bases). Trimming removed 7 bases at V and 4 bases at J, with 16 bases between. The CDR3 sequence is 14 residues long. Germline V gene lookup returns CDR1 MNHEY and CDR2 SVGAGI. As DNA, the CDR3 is TGTGCCAGCATAAAACAGGGTGTGGGCACTGAAGCTTTCTTT. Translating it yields CASIKQGVGTEAFF.

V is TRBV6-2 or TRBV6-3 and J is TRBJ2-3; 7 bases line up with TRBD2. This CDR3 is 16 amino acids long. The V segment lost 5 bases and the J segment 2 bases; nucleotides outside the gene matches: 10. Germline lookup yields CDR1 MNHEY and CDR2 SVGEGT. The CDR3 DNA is TGTGCCAGCAGTCCCTTGACTAGCCGCTCCACAGATACGCAGTATTTT. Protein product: CASSPLTSRSTDTQYF.

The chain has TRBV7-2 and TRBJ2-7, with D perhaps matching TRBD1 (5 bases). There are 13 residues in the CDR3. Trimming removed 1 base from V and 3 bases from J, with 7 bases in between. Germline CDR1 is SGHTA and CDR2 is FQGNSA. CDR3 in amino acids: CASSLGQHYEQYF. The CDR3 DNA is TGTGCCAGCAGCTTAGGACAGCACTACGAGCAGTACTTC.

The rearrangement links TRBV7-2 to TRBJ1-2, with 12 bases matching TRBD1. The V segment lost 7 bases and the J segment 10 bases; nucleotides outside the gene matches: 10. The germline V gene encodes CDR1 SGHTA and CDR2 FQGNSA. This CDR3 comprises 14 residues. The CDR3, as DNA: TGTGCCAGCATCACCCCGGGACAGGGGGCTGACTACACCTTC. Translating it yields CASITPGQGADYTF.

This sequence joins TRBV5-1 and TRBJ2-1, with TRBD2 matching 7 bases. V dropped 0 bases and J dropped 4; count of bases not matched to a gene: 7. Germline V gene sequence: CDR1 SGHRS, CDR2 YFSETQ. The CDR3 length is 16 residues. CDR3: CASSLESGILYNEQFF. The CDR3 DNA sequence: TGCGCCAGCAGCTTGGAGAGCGGGATCCTTTACAATGAGCAGTTCTTC. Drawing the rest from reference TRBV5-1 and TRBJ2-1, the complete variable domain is KAGVTQTPRYLIKTRGQQVTLSCSPISGHRSVSWYQQTPGQGLQFLFEYFSETQRNKGNFPGRFSGRQFSNSRSEMNVSTLELGDSALYLCASSLESGILYNEQFFGPGTRLTVL.